Shown below are 23 T cell receptor beta chains from a single sample sequenced in a study of T cell responses to AZD1222 COVID-19 vaccine. Clones were sequenced by immunoSEQ multiplex PCR, and TCRdb holds only the in-frame ones, with some missing. The sample comprises roughly 150,000 clones, 88% of which are singletons, and more than 5.5% rests with the top ten. The sequences come from peripheral blood, collected on day 0 of AZD1222 vaccination. These receptors originate from an adult in good health.

The chain has TRBV12-5 and TRBJ2-7; 7 positions agree with TRBD1. There are 14 residues in the CDR3. The V segment lost 3 bases and the J segment 5 bases; nucleotides outside the gene matches: 7. Germline V lookup: CDR1 LGHNT, CDR2 FRNRAP. The CDR3 is CASGFPSGGNEQYF. The CDR3 nucleotides are TGTGCTAGTGGTTTCCCCTCAGGGGGAAACGAGCAGTACTTC.

Only one count was recorded for this clone. The chain is built from TRBV5-4 and TRBJ2-1; 8 bases map to TRBD1. From germline, CDR1 is SGHNT and CDR2 YYREEE (reference sequence). After removal of 0 bases from V and 10 bases from J, the junction contained 9 bases not matched to a gene. The CDR3 covers 15 residues. CDR3 region: CASSLAGTGFREQFF. CDR3 sequence (DNA): TGTGCCAGCAGCTTGGCCGGGACAGGCTTCAGGGAGCAGTTCTTC.

The V and J genes are TRBV18 and TRBJ1-2, with no clear D. This CDR3 region has 12 residues. Germline V gene sequence: CDR1 KGHSH, CDR2 LQKENI. Trimming cost V 2 bases and J 4 bases, with 5 bases left between them. CDR3 in amino acids: CASSPDGYGYTF. The CDR3 DNA reads TGTGCCAGCTCACCAGACGGCTATGGCTACACCTTC.

As to this clone: Compared with germline, one end of the junction differs, possibly owing to a read error. The rearrangement links TRBV28 to TRBJ2-7, with a tentative D call TRBD1 (5 bases). Germline lookup yields CDR1 MDHEN and CDR2 SYDVKM. This CDR3 comprises 14 residues. This CDR3 reads CTSSSTPGWNEQYF. CDR3 nucleotide sequence: TGTACCAGCAGTTCCACCCCAGGGTGGAACGAGCAGTACTTC.

As to this clone: This may be a read error: a much more frequent sequence differs by one nucleotide. The V call is TRBV5-4, the J call TRBJ2-1; TRBD1 is a possible D gene (5 bases). This CDR3 is 11 amino acids long. V lost 3 bases and J 8 bases, leaving 6 bases between the germline ends. The germline V gene encodes CDR1 SGHNT and CDR2 YYREEE (reference sequence). The CDR3 loop is CASSSGYEQFF. CDR3 DNA: TGTGCCAGCAGCTCAGGGTATGAGCAGTTCTTC.

The chain is built from TRBV5-6 and TRBJ1-6; 7 bases line up with TRBD1. This CDR3 region has 14 residues. V lost 4 bases to trimming and J lost 7 bases; unmatched junction nucleotides: 5. The V gene's germline CDR1 is SGHDT and CDR2 YYEEEE. The CDR3 loop reads CASSRQGENSPLHF. The DNA of the CDR3 is TGTGCCAGCAGCAGACAGGGAGAGAATTCACCCCTCCACTTT.

This chain links TRBV4-1 with TRBJ2-1, with a tentative D call TRBD2 (6 bases). Looked up from germline, CDR1 is MGHRA and CDR2 is YSYEKL. Trimming removed 4 bases at V and 4 bases at J, with 14 bases between. The CDR3 is made up of 15 amino acids. CDR3: CASSLTRDSYNEQFF. The CDR3 region has the DNA TGCGCCAGCAGCCTAACTAGGGACTCGTACAATGAGCAGTTCTTC.

A single count supports this clone. A read error may account for a junction end that differs from germline. This chain connects TRBV29-1 to TRBJ1-2, with 8 bases aligning to TRBD1. CDR1 and CDR2 from the germline V gene are SQVTM and ANQGSEA. CDR3 size: 14 residues. The CDR3 spells CSVEARGQGIGYTF. The CDR3 region has the DNA TGCAGCGTCGAAGCCCGAGGACAGGGCATTGGCTACACCTTC.

This clone was observed a handful of times. The chain carries TRBV15 and TRBJ1-2; 9 bases map to TRBD1. Germline trimming cut 0 bases from V and 0 bases from J; bases unmatched to any gene: 11. The CDR3 loop spans 19 amino acids. Germline V gene sequence: CDR1 LNHNV, CDR2 YYDKDF (reference sequence). The CDR3, as DNA: TGTGCCACCAGCAGAGATCGGAGGACAGGGGCGCACGCTAACTATGGCTACACCTTC. Its protein product is CATSRDRRTGAHANYGYTF.

The rearrangement links TRBV6-5 to TRBJ2-1; 8 bases agree with TRBD2. CDR1 is MNHEY, CDR2 SVGAGI, per germline. V gave up 8 bases and J gave up 0 bases; unmatched junction bases: 6. CDR3 length equals 15 residues. CDR3 nucleotides: TGTGCCAGCTCCGATCGGGAGGGCTCCTACAATGAGCAGTTCTTC. Translated, it gives CASSDREGSYNEQFF.

The rearrangement joins TRBV5-1 to TRBJ1-4; D unclear. There are 15 residues in the CDR3. Trimming took 4 bases from V and 5 from J, leaving 15 bases between them. The V gene's germline CDR1 is SGHRS and CDR2 YFSETQ. The CDR3 region is CASSPRPGPNEKLFF. In DNA form, the CDR3 reads TGCGCCAGCAGCCCACGCCCCGGACCCAATGAAAAACTGTTTTTT.

The J gene is TRBJ2-1, the V gene TRBV28; 9 bases align to TRBD1. V shed 7 bases, J shed 7 bases, and the junction held 11 bases outside the gene matches. The germline gives CDR1 MDHEN, CDR2 SYDVKM. The CDR3 totals 15 residues. For the CDR3, the DNA is TGTGCCAGCAACCAGGGGGACAGGGTCTCGAATGAGCAGTTCTTC. Translation gives CASNQGDRVSNEQFF.

The V gene is TRBV5-5, the J gene TRBJ2-1; D is tentatively TRBD1 or TRBD2 (5 bases each). The germline V gene has CDR1 SGHKS and CDR2 YYEKEE (reference sequence). This CDR3 comprises 12 residues. The V end lost 4 bases, the J end lost 5 bases, and 7 bases lay between the germline ends. The DNA of the CDR3 is TGTGCCAGCAGCGGGGGAAACAATGAGCAGTTCTTC. Protein product: CASSGGNNEQFF.

This sequence joins TRBV19 and TRBJ2-1; D is possibly TRBD2 (7 bases). V gave up 5 bases and J gave up 2 bases, with 16 bases separating them. This CDR3 region has 16 residues. Germline CDR1 and CDR2: LNHDA and SQIVND (reference sequence). This CDR3 reads CASSSKSGGPYNEQFF. The CDR3 nucleotides are TGTGCCAGTAGTTCCAAGTCGGGGGGCCCCTACAATGAGCAGTTCTTC.

This clone was found once. The CDR3: CASSYSVFGAFF. The CDR3 coding sequence is TGTGCCAGCAGTTACTCGGTTTTTGGGGCTTTCTTT. This chain uses TRBV6-6 with TRBJ1-1; D call uncertain. This CDR3 has 12 residues. V gave up 0 bases and J gave up 11 bases, with 10 bases separating them. Germline CDR1 MNHNY, CDR2 SVGAGI (reference sequence).

CDR3: CASSLAQGITDTQYF. Here the CDR3 DNA reads TGTGCCAGCAGTTTGGCGCAGGGGATAACAGATACGCAGTATTTT. The rearrangement links TRBV28 to TRBJ2-3; possibly TRBD1 for D (6 bases). V was pared by 3 bases and J by 3 bases, with 13 bases between. The CDR3 is 15 residues long. CDR1 and CDR2 (germline): MDHEN, SYDVKM.

This rearrangement joins TRBV6-1 to TRBJ2-4; no clear D gene. V dropped 3 bases and J dropped 2 bases, with 11 bases sitting between them. Germline CDR1 is MNHNS and CDR2 is SASEGT. The CDR3 has 15 residues. The CDR3, as DNA: TGTGCCAGCAGTGACGCTGCGTTCCCCAAAAACATTCAGTACTTC. Translating it yields CASSDAAFPKNIQYF.

The chain is built from TRBV28 and TRBJ2-1, with 11 bases that match TRBD2. Germline CDR1 is MDHEN and CDR2 is SYDVKM. CDR3 length: 16 residues. J lost 5 bases, V lost 3 bases, and 6 bases had no gene match. The CDR3 DNA reads TGTGCCAGCAGTTTTCGACTAGCGGGACGCGACAATGAGCAGTTCTTC. This translates into CASSFRLAGRDNEQFF. Based on the CDR3 plus reference TRBV28 and TRBJ2-1, the full variable domain is DVKVTQSSRYLVKRTGEKVFLECVQDMDHENMFWYRQDPGLGLRLIYFSYDVKMKEKGDIPEGYSVSREKKERFSLILESASTNQTSMYLCASSFRLAGRDNEQFFGPGTRLTVL.

The CDR3 coding sequence is TGTGCCAGCAGCCAGGCGAGGACAGCTCGGAACTATGGCTACACCTTC. As protein: CASSQARTARNYGYTF. V is TRBV14 and J is TRBJ1-2; weak D call: TRBD1 (6 bases). CDR1 is SGHDN and CDR2 is FVKESK in the germline V gene. Trimming removed 3 bases from V and 2 bases from J, with 16 bases in between. CDR3 length: 16 residues.

The chain combines TRBV5-4 with TRBJ2-5, with D possibly called TRBD1 or TRBD2 (5 bases each). In germline, CDR1 is SGHNT, CDR2 YYREEE (reference sequence). Trimming stripped 3 bases from V and 4 bases from J, with 22 bases between. The CDR3 loop spans 17 amino acids. Here the CDR3 reads CASSSPGWGRDPETQYF. CDR3 coding DNA: TGTGCCAGCAGCTCCCCTGGCTGGGGCAGGGACCCAGAGACCCAGTACTTC.

The chain uses TRBV6-4 and TRBJ2-1; D is possibly TRBD1 (5 bases). The CDR3 spans 15 residues. In germline, CDR1 is MRHNA, CDR2 SNTAGT. V was shortened by 6 bases and J by 1 base, with 13 bases between the two germline ends. Here the CDR3 reads CASSSKKGSYNEQFF. The DNA of the CDR3 is TGTGCCAGCAGCAGTAAAAAGGGGTCCTACAATGAGCAGTTCTTC.

This chain uses TRBV9 with TRBJ2-3; 7 bases match TRBD2. CDR3 length: 17 residues. Germline-derived CDR1 and CDR2 are SGDLS and YYNGEE. V shed 2 bases, J shed 5 bases, and the junction held 14 bases outside the gene matches. CDR3 nucleotides: TGTGCCAGCAGCGTTGATCCAGCGGGGTTATCGAAAGATACGCAGTATTTT. Amino acids: CASSVDPAGLSKDTQYF.

By sample fraction, this clone is medium-sized. V is TRBV15 and J is TRBJ2-2; 7 bases align to TRBD2. Per the germline V gene, CDR1 is LNHNV and CDR2 is YYDKDF (reference sequence). The trim removed 1 base at V and 5 bases at J, leaving 7 bases unmatched. This CDR3 has 16 amino acids. This chain's CDR3 is CATSRVRGEGTGELFF. The CDR3 DNA sequence: TGTGCCACCAGCAGAGTCCGAGGGGAGGGAACCGGGGAGCTGTTTTTT.